This T cell receptor (beta chain) was profiled in a study of long-term antiretroviral therapy in people with HIV. The libraries were made with immunoSEQ v3.0 at survey level. TCRdb's table, derived via immunoSEQ multiplex PCR, lists solely in-frame clones and lacks some. The data hold 25,000 to 35,000 clones, with about 94% observed a single time. This CDR3 is 14 amino acids long. The J segment lost 7 bases and the V segment lost 4 bases, leaving 6 bases of the junction unmatched. Germline loops: CDR1 KGHSH, CDR2 LQKENI. Per donor, at least one pre-ART and at least two post-ART PBMC samples were obtained.

The sequences come from unsorted PBMCs, collected almost 6.7 years after starting antiretroviral therapy. This chain links TRBV18 with TRBJ1-1; 10 nucleotides match TRBD1. The sequence derives from a woman between 40 and 50 years old with HIV. The CDR3: CASSRSGQGIEAFF. The CDR3 DNA reads TGTGCCAGCTCACGGTCGGGACAGGGGATTGAAGCTTTCTTT. Combining the CDR3 with reference TRBV18 and TRBJ1-1 gives the whole variable domain NAGVMQNPRHLVRRRGQEARLRCSPMKGHSHVYWYRQLPEEGLKFMVYLQKENIIDESGMPKERFSAEFPKEGPSILRIQQVVRGDSAAYFCASSRSGQGIEAFFGQGTRLTVV.